This passage covers 23 T cell receptor beta chains from one sample sequenced in a study of tumor-infiltrating lymphocytes in primary liver carcinoma. Constant-region priming of about 0.5 ug total RNA yielded TCR beta cDNA. For TCR beta, libraries were produced by three nested multiplex PCR rounds using slightly modified ARM-PCR. PCR rounds one and two used TRBV1-TRBV30 forward primers with a C-beta reverse primer for 10 cycles each. In TCRdb, the multiplex PCR reads were re-called with MiXCR into one record per CDR3 protein. The data contain about 200,000 distinct CDR3 sequences, less than 65% of them singletons. The study extracted blood RNA from unsorted whole blood and also extracted germline DNA. Sequencing was done on a sample of peripheral blood. These receptors were collected from a woman in her sixties or seventies with primary liver carcinoma and hepatitis B virus infection.

About this clonotype itself: A much more abundant neighbour one base away suggests this may be a read error. This chain links TRBV29-1 with TRBJ2-3; D is possibly TRBD1 or TRBD2 (5 bases each). CDR3 length: 13 residues. Germline assignment: CDR1 SQVTM and CDR2 ANQGSEA. Trimming left V 5 bases short and J 0 bases short, with 9 bases between. The CDR3, as DNA: TGCAGCGTTCATGGGGGTAGCACAGATACGCAGTATTTT. This gives the protein CSVHGGSTDTQYF.

Concerning this clonotype itself: One junction end disagrees with the germline gene, perhaps due to a read error. The chain couples TRBV11-2 to TRBJ2-7, with a possible D match to TRBD2 (5 bases). Germline assignment: CDR1 SGHAT and CDR2 FQNNGV. This CDR3 is 13 amino acids long. CDR3 bases: TGTGGCACCAGACTAAACCCCGGCCTCGAGCAATACTTC. It encodes CGTRLNPGLEQYF.

This clonotype occurred once. A read error may account for a junction end that differs from germline. The chain uses TRBV11-3 and TRBJ2-2; D is possibly TRBD2 (5 bases). Germline V gene sequence: CDR1 SGHNT, CDR2 YENEEA. The CDR3 is 13 amino acids. CDR3 loop: CASRLAATGELFF. CDR3 DNA sequence: TGTGCCAGCAGGTTGGCAGCCACCGGGGAGCTGTTCTTT.

This clonotype was seen only a few times. The chain uses TRBV5-1 and TRBJ1-4; 9 positions agree with TRBD1. V was pared by 4 bases and J by 5 bases, with 9 bases of the junction left unmatched. CDR3 length equals 16 residues. CDR1 is SGHRS and CDR2 is YFSETQ in the germline V gene. The CDR3 spells CASSQPKGQGNEKLFF. CDR3 nucleotides: TGCGCCAGCAGCCAACCGAAGGGACAGGGAAATGAAAAACTGTTTTTT.

This clonotype showed up just once. The junction departs from germline at one end; a sequencing error may be responsible. The rearrangement joins TRBV24-1 to TRBJ2-5, with D hard to call. The CDR3 is 13 residues long. Germline CDR1 KGHDR, CDR2 SFDVKD. The chain's CDR3 is CATSDFRKETQYF. CDR3 sequence (DNA): TGTGCCACTAGTGATTTCCGGAAAGAGACCCAGTACTTC.

This clonotype was detected ten times or more. The genes are TRBV30 and TRBJ2-1; D may be TRBD2 (5 bases). The germline CDR1 and CDR2 sequences are GTSNPN and SVGIG (reference sequence). This CDR3 is built from 11 residues. V dropped 4 bases and J dropped 9 bases, with 10 bases sitting between them. DNA for the CDR3: TGTGCCTGGAAGAAGAGCGGTGAGCAGTTCTTC. Translated, it gives CAWKKSGEQFF.

The chain employs TRBV6-1 and TRBJ1-1; TRBD1 aligns across 12 bases. The V segment lost 4 bases and the J segment 0 bases; nucleotides outside the gene matches: 12. The CDR3 sequence is 19 residues long. Germline V gives CDR1 MNHNS, CDR2 SASEGT. CDR3 residues: CASSVPGQGARKVNTEAFF. CDR3 nucleotides: TGTGCCAGCAGTGTGCCGGGACAGGGGGCGAGGAAAGTGAACACTGAAGCTTTCTTT.

Note on this clonotype: The junction shows a germline mismatch at one end, possibly a read error. V gene TRBV7-8 combines with J gene TRBJ2-1; the match to TRBD2 covers 9 bases. Germline-derived CDR1 and CDR2 are SGHVS and FQNEAQ. The CDR3 is made up of 15 amino acids. CDR3 protein: CVSSTLAGSYNEQFF. CDR3 DNA: TGTGTCAGCAGCACGCTAGCGGGAAGTTACAATGAGCAGTTTTTC.

This clonotype was recorded many times. The DNA of the CDR3 is TGTGCCAGCAGTCCCGGGACTTATAGCAATCAGCCCCAGCATTTT. Translating gives CASSPGTYSNQPQHF. This chain uses TRBV6-1 with TRBJ1-5; a possible D gene is TRBD1 (5 bases). The V and J ends lost 5 bases and 0 bases respectively, with 11 bases between them. The CDR3 consists of 15 residues. Germline CDR1 reads MNHNS; CDR2 reads SASEGT.

A word on this clonotype: The CDR3 carries no conserved terminal phenylalanine or tryptophan, so it likely arises from a read error. The V call is TRBV4-2, the J call TRBJ2-6, with D perhaps assigned TRBD1 or TRBD2 (5 bases each). The CDR3 sequence is 20 residues long. Germline CDR1 is LGHNA and CDR2 is YNFKEQ. CDR3 coding DNA: TGTGCCAGCAGCCCCTCCCGAGCGGCCTTAGGCGTCTCTGGGGCTAACGTCCTGACTCTC. It yields the protein CASSPSRAALGVSGANVLTL.

The table lists this clonotype with a count of one. V usage is TRBV29-1 and J usage is TRBJ2-1; weak D call: TRBD2 (5 bases). CDR1 and CDR2 from the germline V gene are SQVTM and ANQGSEA. Trimming removed 6 bases at V and 11 bases at J, with 11 bases between. This CDR3 is built from 10 residues. The CDR3 region is CSVGDFKQFF. The DNA of the CDR3 is TGCAGCGTGGGAGACTTTAAGCAGTTCTTC.

As to this clonotype: A much bigger clone sits one base away, suggesting this may be a read error. The rearrangement joins TRBV12-3 or TRBV12-4 to TRBJ2-2; 10 bases fit TRBD2. Losses at the gene ends were 2 bases for V and 9 bases for J; bases not matched to a gene: 9. This CDR3 has 16 amino acids. CDR3 DNA sequence: TGTGCCAGCAGTTTACTAGCGGGAGAGAGAACCTGGGAGCTGTTTTTT. Translated, it gives CASSLLAGERTWELFF.

Concerning this clonotype itself: Germline is not matched at one junction end, which may reflect a read error. The chain recombines TRBV11-2 with TRBJ1-2, with a possible D match to TRBD1 (6 bases). The CDR3 is made up of 13 amino acids. Germline CDR1 reads SGHAT; CDR2 reads FQNNGV. The CDR3 DNA reads as TGTGCCAGCAACTTGGACAGAAACTATGGCTACGCCTTC. Amino acid sequence: CASNLDRNYGYAF.

V usage is TRBV10-3 and J usage is TRBJ1-2, with no clear D. The CDR3 runs to 14 residues. The germline V gene encodes CDR1 ENHRY and CDR2 SYGVKD. The V gene lost 4 bases and the J gene lost 4 bases, with 13 bases spanning the gap. CDR3 protein: CAISVKTRSYGYTF. The CDR3 nucleotides read TGTGCCATCAGTGTTAAGACTAGGAGCTATGGCTACACCTTC.

This clonotype appeared many times. The chain recombines TRBV28 with TRBJ2-6; D unresolved. This CDR3 region has 14 residues. Germline V gene data show CDR1 as MDHEN and CDR2 as SYDVKM. V shed 3 bases and J shed 1 base, with 4 bases lying between them. In nucleotides, the CDR3 is TGTGCCAGCAGTTTTTGGTCTGGGGCCAACGTCCTGACTTTC. This translates into CASSFWSGANVLTF.

CDR3 residues: CATSAMDGYNEQFF. The CDR3 DNA is TGTGCCACCAGTGCCATGGACGGTTACAATGAGCAGTTCTTC. The rearrangement uses TRBV24-1 and TRBJ2-1; the D is unclear. CDR3 length: 14 amino acids. Germline V gene lookup returns CDR1 KGHDR and CDR2 SFDVKD. Trimming pared 5 bases from V and 4 bases from J, leaving 11 bases between.

The rearrangement uses TRBV6-5 and TRBJ2-7; the match to TRBD1 covers 10 bases. V lost 10 bases, J lost 5 bases, and 11 bases stayed unmatched. Per germline, CDR1 MNHEY and CDR2 SVGAGI. The CDR3 covers 14 residues. The CDR3: CANTYSTGGHEQYF. Written as DNA, the CDR3 is TGTGCCAACACTTACTCGACAGGGGGCCACGAGCAGTACTTC.

Notes on this clonotype: A single base separates this from a much larger clone, so it may be a read error. The V gene is TRBV12-5, the J gene TRBJ2-3, with 11 nucleotides matching TRBD2. The germline V gene encodes CDR1 LGHNT and CDR2 FRNRAP. The CDR3 is 16 residues long. CDR3 sequence: CASRHSLAGDTDTQYF. In DNA, the CDR3 is TGTGCCAGCAGGCACTCACTAGCGGGAGACACAGATACGCAGTATTTT. The full variable domain, completed using reference TRBV12-5 and TRBJ2-3, is DARVTQTPRHKVTEMGQEVTMRCQPILGHNTVFWYRQTMMQGLELLAYFRNRAPLDDSGMPKDRFSAEMPDATLATLKIQPSEPRDSAVYFCASRHSLAGDTDTQYFGPGTRLTVL.

The rearrangement joins TRBV28 to TRBJ2-7; possibly TRBD1 or TRBD2 for D (5 bases each). The ends were cut back, 7 bases at V and 4 bases at J, with 17 bases in the middle. The CDR3 has 14 amino acids. Germline V CDR1 and CDR2: MDHEN, SYDVKM. CDR3 in DNA: TGTGCCAGCACCCGAGGGGCAGGGAGTTACGAGCAGTACTTC. Amino acids: CASTRGAGSYEQYF.

Details on this clonotype: This may arise from a read error, as a much more abundant clone is one base away. The CDR3 is CATPVRAGSQANYGYTF. The CDR3 DNA sequence: TGTGCCACCCCGGTAAGGGCAGGGAGTCAAGCTAACTATGGCTACACCTTC. The chain uses TRBV6-1 and TRBJ1-2; D is possibly TRBD1 (5 bases). V lost 10 bases, J lost 0 bases, and 24 bases lay in between. The CDR3 is 17 amino acids. The germline V gene encodes CDR1 MNHNS and CDR2 SASEGT.

This clonotype came up a few times. The J gene is TRBJ1-3, the V gene TRBV7-9, with D maybe TRBD1 (5 bases). This CDR3 region has 14 residues. From germline, CDR1 is SEHNR and CDR2 FQNEAQ (reference sequence). The V and J ends lost 4 bases and 0 bases respectively, with 7 bases between them. The CDR3 DNA reads TGTGCCAGCAGCTCCAGGGTCTCTGGAAACACCATATATTTT. Its translation is CASSSRVSGNTIYF.

The chain combines TRBV5-1 with TRBJ2-3, with D possibly being TRBD1 (6 bases). Germline assignment: CDR1 SGHRS and CDR2 YFSETQ. The CDR3 has 15 amino acids. V was shortened by 3 bases and J by 3 bases, with 14 bases between the two germline ends. The DNA of the CDR3 is TGCGCCAGCAGCTCACAGGGACACTTTACAGATACGCAGTATTTT. Its protein is CASSSQGHFTDTQYF.

Regarding this clonotype: A much more abundant neighbour one base away suggests this may be a read error. The CDR3 nucleotides are TGTGCCAGCAACGGGGCGGCTAGCGGGAACACCGGGGAGCTGCTTTTT. Its translation: CASNGAASGNTGELLF. This chain joins TRBV6-5 and TRBJ2-2; TRBD2 agrees at 9 bases. CDR3 size: 16 residues. Germline V gene sequence: CDR1 MNHEY, CDR2 SVGAGI.